This entry lists 28 T cell receptor beta chains sequenced from one sample in a study of blood T cell repertoires in COVID-19. Sequenced by immunoSEQ multiplex PCR; TCRdb stores in-frame clones only, minus some. The data hold about 160,000 clones, with 80% to 95% observed a single time. The sequenced sample consisted of peripheral blood. The receptors shown here come from a man younger than 40 with COVID-19, enrolled during active disease.

This clone occurred once. The genes are TRBV5-1 and TRBJ1-1, with no clear D. The CDR3 sequence is 14 residues long. The germline V gene encodes CDR1 SGHRS and CDR2 YFSETQ. The germline V and J ends were trimmed by 3 bases and 4 bases, with 13 bases remaining between them. Here the CDR3 reads CASSYGDGGTEAFF. CDR3 coding DNA: TGCGCCAGCAGCTACGGGGATGGCGGCACTGAAGCTTTCTTT.

V gene TRBV7-3 combines with J gene TRBJ2-3, with TRBD2 identical over 8 bases. The germline CDR1 and CDR2 sequences are SGHTA and FQGTGA. The CDR3 contains 15 residues. V dropped 5 bases and J dropped 2; count of bases not matched to a gene: 6. CDR3: CASSPQRGTTDTQYF. The CDR3 DNA reads TGTGCCAGCAGCCCGCAGCGGGGGACCACAGATACGCAGTATTTT.

Only one count was recorded for this clone. The rearrangement links TRBV9 to TRBJ1-1, with 8 bases lining up with TRBD1. V lost 3 bases and J lost 2; bases outside the gene matches: 3. The CDR3 loop spans 14 amino acids. Germline CDR1 is SGDLS and CDR2 is YYNGEE. The CDR3 reads CASSEQGDNTEAFF. DNA of the CDR3: TGTGCCAGCAGCGAACAGGGGGATAACACTGAAGCTTTCTTT.

The chain has TRBV19 and TRBJ1-2; 8 nucleotides align to TRBD1. Germline CDR1 reads LNHDA; CDR2 reads SQIVND (reference sequence). The CDR3 loop spans 14 amino acids. V was pared by 5 bases and J by 3 bases, with 5 bases of the junction left unmatched. Here the CDR3 reads CASSLQGAHYGYTF. Written as DNA, the CDR3 is TGTGCCAGTAGTCTTCAGGGGGCGCACTATGGCTACACCTTC.

The chain combines TRBV19 with TRBJ1-5; D not resolved. Trimming removed 5 bases at V and 3 bases at J, with 17 bases between. Germline values: CDR1 LNHDA, CDR2 SQIVND (reference sequence). The CDR3 covers 16 residues. The CDR3 region has the DNA TGTGCCAGTAGTTTCCTGCCCAGTTTTAACAATCAGCCCCAGCATTTT. Translating it yields CASSFLPSFNNQPQHF.

This rearrangement joins TRBV7-8 to TRBJ2-5, with D possibly being TRBD2 (5 bases). V was cut by 1 base and J by 5 bases, with 8 bases left in between. The V gene's germline CDR1 is SGHVS and CDR2 FQNEAQ. The CDR3 totals 13 residues. The chain's CDR3 is CASSLEWEETQYF. CDR3 nucleotides: TGTGCCAGCAGCTTAGAGTGGGAGGAGACCCAGTACTTC.

The rearrangement uses TRBV6-6 and TRBJ2-3, with TRBD2 matching over 9 bases. CDR3 size: 18 residues. J gave up 0 bases and V 5 bases, and 12 bases lay outside the gene matches. Germline values: CDR1 MNHNY, CDR2 SVGAGI (reference sequence). CDR3 loop: CASSPRGSGRSSTDTQYF. CDR3 sequence (DNA): TGTGCCAGCAGTCCCCGTGGGAGCGGGAGGTCTAGCACAGATACGCAGTATTTT.

The genes are TRBV29-1 and TRBJ1-4; 7 bases line up with TRBD1. J lost 7 bases, V lost 7 bases, and 18 bases had no gene match. The CDR3 covers 16 residues. Germline V gene sequence: CDR1 SQVTM, CDR2 ANQGSEA. The CDR3 loop reads CSAIITSAGGREKLFF. Here the CDR3 DNA reads TGCAGCGCCATCATCACGTCGGCAGGGGGGCGTGAAAAACTGTTTTTT.

The chain couples TRBV11-2 to TRBJ2-7; 7 nucleotides line up with TRBD1. V shed 3 bases, J shed 4 bases, and the junction held 3 bases outside the gene matches. This CDR3 spans 13 amino acids. Germline-derived CDR1 and CDR2 are SGHAT and FQNNGV. The CDR3 loop is CASSLGQWYEQYF. DNA for the CDR3: TGTGCCAGCAGCTTGGGACAGTGGTACGAGCAGTACTTC.

V is TRBV6-5 and J is TRBJ2-7; 8 bases map to TRBD1. The V gene end was trimmed by 2 bases and the J gene end by 2 bases; junction bases not matched to a gene: 5. The CDR3 spans 15 residues. CDR1 is MNHEY, CDR2 SVGAGI, per germline. CDR3 protein: CASSYLQGATYEQYF. The CDR3 DNA reads TGTGCCAGCAGTTACCTCCAGGGGGCCACCTACGAGCAGTACTTC.

V gene TRBV6-5 combines with J gene TRBJ2-1, with TRBD2 as a possible D gene (6 bases). Trimming cost V 9 bases and J 5 bases, with 11 bases left between them. Germline lookup yields CDR1 MNHEY and CDR2 SVGAGI. The CDR3 is made up of 12 amino acids. The CDR3 nucleotides are TGTGCCAGTGGGGAGGCCAACAATGAGCAGTTCTTC. As protein: CASGEANNEQFF.

This clone was counted only a few times. The rearrangement joins TRBV19 to TRBJ2-1; 10 bases match TRBD1. Unmatched junction bases numbered 3, after V lost 7 bases and J lost 3 bases. Germline assignment: CDR1 LNHDA and CDR2 SQIVND (reference sequence). CDR3 length equals 14 residues. CDR3 amino acids: CASTRDRGYNEQFF. The CDR3 nucleotides read TGTGCCAGTACTCGGGACAGGGGCTACAATGAGCAGTTCTTC.

This clone was seen just once. The chain recombines TRBV4-2 with TRBJ2-2; 9 nucleotides agree with TRBD1. This CDR3 contains 16 residues. CDR1 and CDR2 from the germline V gene are LGHNA and YNFKEQ. Unmatched junction bases numbered 3, after V lost 0 bases and J lost 4 bases. In DNA form, the CDR3 reads TGTGCCAGCAGCCAAGAGGGACAGGGATTCACCGGGGAGCTGTTTTTT. This gives the protein CASSQEGQGFTGELFF.

As concerns this clone: Compared with germline, one end of the junction differs, possibly owing to a read error. The genes are TRBV2 and TRBJ2-7, with D maybe TRBD1 (6 bases). Germline CDR1 SNHLY, CDR2 FYNNEI. The CDR3 covers 12 residues. The CDR3 DNA reads TGTGCCAGCAGACAGGGCCCGTACGGGCAGTACTTC. Its protein product is CASRQGPYGQYF. Together with reference TRBV2 and TRBJ2-7, the CDR3 gives the full variable domain: EPEVTQTPSHQVTQMGQEVILRCVPISNHLYFYWYRQILGQKVEFLVSFYNNEISEKSEIFDDQFSVERPDGSNFTLKIRSTKLEDSAMYFCASRQGPYGQYFGPGTRLTVT.

The V gene is TRBV2, the J gene TRBJ1-1; possibly TRBD1 for D (5 bases). Germline V gene data show CDR1 as SNHLY and CDR2 as FYNNEI. This CDR3 contains 13 residues. With 1 base removed from V and 7 bases from J, the gap between germline ends came to 10 bases. The CDR3 sequence: CASSEVGVGEAFF. CDR3 in DNA: TGTGCCAGCAGTGAAGTAGGGGTTGGTGAAGCTTTCTTT.

As to this clone: The sample has other DNA sequences that encode this CDR3 too. The chain recombines TRBV27 with TRBJ2-1; TRBD2 matches 9 bases. After removal of 6 bases from V and 7 bases from J, the junction contained 16 bases not matched to a gene. The V gene's germline CDR1 is MNHEY and CDR2 SMNVEV (reference sequence). The CDR3 has 17 residues. The chain's CDR3 is CASSTLLGLAGVNEQFF. In DNA, the CDR3 is TGTGCCAGCAGCACCTTATTAGGTTTAGCGGGAGTTAATGAGCAGTTCTTC.

The chain carries TRBV5-6 and TRBJ1-2; 7 bases are shared with TRBD1. This CDR3 has 15 amino acids. Germline V gene data show CDR1 as SGHDT and CDR2 as YYEEEE. After removal of 2 bases from V and 8 bases from J, the junction contained 12 bases not matched to a gene. For the CDR3, the DNA is TGTGCCAGCAGCTTCAAGGGGACAGCTTGGTCCGGCTACACCTTC. Encoded protein: CASSFKGTAWSGYTF.

This chain links TRBV19 with TRBJ2-7, with TRBD1 matching over 9 bases. V gave up 8 bases and J gave up 7 bases; unmatched junction bases: 9. Germline CDR1 reads LNHDA; CDR2 reads SQIVND (reference sequence). The CDR3 has 13 residues. DNA of the CDR3: TGTGCCAGTTCGGACAGGGGTTTAAGGGAGCAGTACTTC. Translation: CASSDRGLREQYF. Filled out from reference TRBV19 and TRBJ2-7, the complete variable domain reads DGGITQSPKYLFRKEGQNVTLSCEQNLNHDAMYWYRQDPGQGLRLIYYSQIVNDFQKGDIAEGYSVSREKKESFPLTVTSAQKNPTAFYLCASSDRGLREQYFGPGTRLTVT.

The V and J genes are TRBV18 and TRBJ2-2, with TRBD2 identical over 8 bases. The CDR3 is 18 amino acids. Germline values: CDR1 KGHSH, CDR2 LQKENI. V shed 3 bases, J shed 4 bases, and the junction held 13 bases outside the gene matches. CDR3 in amino acids: CASSPTLPGTSSTGELFF. The DNA for the CDR3 is TGTGCCAGCTCACCTACACTCCCCGGGACTAGTAGCACCGGGGAGCTGTTTTTT.

V gene TRBV5-7 combines with J gene TRBJ2-6; TRBD1 aligns across 11 bases. TRBV5-7 is noted as an ORF with a role that remains uncertain. There are 17 residues in the CDR3. The V gene end was trimmed by 4 bases and the J gene end by 0 bases; junction bases not matched to a gene: 3. In nucleotides, the CDR3 is TGTGCCAGCAGCCAGGGACAGGGGGTCTCTGGGGCCAACGTCCTGACTTTC. Amino acids: CASSQGQGVSGANVLTF.

The chain carries TRBV7-2 and TRBJ1-5, with TRBD1 identical over 11 bases. The CDR3 is 16 amino acids. From germline, CDR1 is SGHTA and CDR2 FQGNSA. Trimming at V came to 5 bases and at J to 6 bases, leaving 9 bases not matched to a gene. CDR3 region: CASSPWTGGAGQPQHF. In DNA form, the CDR3 reads TGTGCCAGCAGCCCCTGGACAGGGGGCGCGGGTCAGCCCCAGCATTTT.

The chain has TRBV7-3 and TRBJ2-3; 10 bases map to TRBD2. Germline loops: CDR1 SGHTA, CDR2 FQGTGA. V dropped 0 bases and J dropped 3; count of bases not matched to a gene: 9. The CDR3 length is 18 residues. CDR3 DNA: TGTGCCAGCAGCTTAACCCCACTCCTAGCGGGGGAAACAGATACGCAGTATTTT. Protein: CASSLTPLLAGETDTQYF. The variable domain in full, with the rest retrieved from reference TRBV7-3 and TRBJ2-3, is GAGVSQTPSNKVTEKGKYVELRCDPISGHTALYWYRQSLGQGPEFLIYFQGTGAADDSGLPNDRFFAVRPEGSVSTLKIQRTERGDSAVYLCASSLTPLLAGETDTQYFGPGTRLTVL.

This sequence joins TRBV5-6 and TRBJ1-6; perhaps TRBD1 as D (5 bases). Trimming took 4 bases from V and 10 from J, leaving 9 bases between them. CDR3 length: 12 amino acids. Germline CDR1 and CDR2: SGHDT and YYEEEE. The DNA of the CDR3 is TGTGCCAGCAGCCGGCAGGGATCACCCCTCCACTTT. Its protein product is CASSRQGSPLHF.

This sequence joins TRBV19 and TRBJ2-7; 7 bases are shared with TRBD1. The ends lost 5 bases at V and 0 bases at J; junction bases unmatched: 7. Germline CDR1 and CDR2: LNHDA and SQIVND (reference sequence). The CDR3 covers 15 residues. Here the CDR3 DNA reads TGTGCCAGTAGTCGTCCGGGACAGAACTCCTACGAGCAGTACTTC. It translates to CASSRPGQNSYEQYF.

The rearrangement joins TRBV7-9 to TRBJ1-6; weak D call: TRBD1 (6 bases). V was shortened by 2 bases and J by 8 bases, with 16 bases between the two germline ends. Germline CDR1 reads SEHNR; CDR2 reads FQNEAQ (reference sequence). The CDR3 runs 16 residues. The CDR3 coding sequence is TGTGCCAGCAGCTTAAGATCAGACAGGCGGTATTCACCCCTCCACTTT. Its protein is CASSLRSDRRYSPLHF.

This chain connects TRBV6-5 to TRBJ1-1, with D maybe TRBD1 (6 bases). V lost 6 bases and J lost 0, with 8 bases in between. Germline V lookup: CDR1 MNHEY, CDR2 SVGAGI. CDR3 length: 13 amino acids. The CDR3 loop is CASRGQLNTEAFF. The CDR3 nucleotides read TGTGCCAGCAGGGGACAATTGAACACTGAAGCTTTCTTT.

The chain links TRBV7-2 to TRBJ1-4, with a tentative D call TRBD1 (5 bases). The germline V and J ends were trimmed by 6 bases and 4 bases, with 12 bases remaining between them. CDR1 and CDR2 from the germline V gene are SGHTA and FQGNSA. The CDR3 is made up of 14 amino acids. The CDR3 sequence is CASRGAAHNEKLFF. In DNA, the CDR3 is TGTGCCAGCAGAGGGGCAGCCCATAATGAAAAACTGTTTTTT.

This clone was detected a few times. The genes are TRBV18 and TRBJ1-2; 11 nucleotides agree with TRBD1. V lost 0 bases, J lost 3 bases, and 3 bases stayed unmatched. CDR3 length equals 16 residues. Germline-derived CDR1 and CDR2 are KGHSH and LQKENI. The CDR3 protein is CASSPPRDRGDYGYTF. CDR3 coding DNA: TGTGCCAGCTCACCACCGAGGGACAGGGGGGACTATGGCTACACCTTC.